This T cell receptor (beta chain) was retrieved from a study of blood T cell repertoires in COVID-19. Libraries were prepared by immunoSEQ multiplex PCR; TCRdb keeps only in-frame clonotypes and omits some of them. Seen here are more than 150,000 clones, roughly 79% observed once, and the top ten hold less than 15%. The germline CDR1 and CDR2 sequences are KGHDR and SFDVKD. With V trimmed by 3 bases and J by 8 bases, 2 bases remained unmatched. This CDR3 is built from 13 residues. This sequence originates from a woman of 80 years or more with COVID-19, enrolled during active disease. The sequenced material came from peripheral blood. The chain couples TRBV24-1 to TRBJ1-2; 10 bases map to TRBD1. CDR3 loop: CATSDPDRGGYTF. CDR3 nucleotide sequence: TGTGCCACCAGTGATCCGGACAGGGGGGGCTACACCTTC.